This TCR beta chain was sequenced for a study of blood T cell repertoires in COVID-19. Overall study context: Some COVID-19 samples were acute and others convalescent; all came from the United States, Italy and Spain. PBMCs, B-cell-depleted T cells, or T cells provided the cDNA or gDNA that made up the material.

Germline V lookup: CDR1 SGHKS, CDR2 YYEKEE (reference sequence). Germline trimming cut 4 bases from V and 6 bases from J; bases unmatched to any gene: 10. CDR3 size: 14 residues. Per the original methods: Using reference gene primer amplification, nucleated cell counts were estimated. TCRdb's copy holds only in-frame clones and misses some; the assay was immunoSEQ multiplex PCR. Clonal size and the V and J genes are those of that table, whereas D and trimming came from the DNA. The data show 60,000 to 70,000 clones, with 85% seen just once and around 2.9% held by the top ten. The TCR originated in a man older than 75 with acute or convalescent COVID-19. The chain has TRBV5-5 and TRBJ2-7; 7 bases match TRBD1. The specimen was peripheral blood. The CDR3 is CASSRQGVAVEQYF. CDR3 nucleotide sequence: TGTGCCAGCAGCCGACAGGGAGTGGCGGTCGAGCAGTACTTC.